This TCR beta chain appears in the sequencing data of a study of T-cell memory formation after mild COVID-19. Germline V CDR1 and CDR2: SGHTA, FQGNSA. The CDR3 extends over 14 amino acids. Trimming stripped 3 bases from V and 9 bases from J, with 15 bases between. TCRdb re-called the 5' RACE reads with MiXCR, one entry per CDR3 protein. The table records roughly 190,000 distinct CDR3 sequences, 10% to 13% of them present only once. This clonotype has a handful of counts. This chain uses TRBV7-2 with TRBJ2-1, with a tentative D call TRBD1 (5 bases). Source material: PBMCs or a T cell subset sorted from them (not recorded which). This TCR was sampled from a man between 18 and 35 years old who had mild COVID-19 (a few samples of this study predate the infection). Cell type and time point are not known. CDR3 bases: TGTGCCAGCAGCTTTAGGGGTAGTAACAGTGAGCAGTTCTTC. Its translation: CASSFRGSNSEQFF.